The next 28 T cell receptor beta chains were all read from a single sample in a study of T cell responses to AZD1222 COVID-19 vaccine (TCRdb year 2021). Per the publication, the time point label means: about 28 days (+/-7) after the second vaccine dose. The library came from the immunoSEQ multiplex PCR assay. Entries here come from immuneACCESS through TCRdb and include only in-frame sequences with V and J called. Some clones fail to appear in such tables; in the studies checked, an unresolved V gene covers under half of the shortfall, and the cause of the remainder is unknown. The sample table lists about 84,000 clones, just over 90% of them with a count of one. 11% of the sample lies in the top ten. The sample was peripheral blood, taken 28 days after the second AZD1222 dose. The source is an adult who received the AZD1222 COVID-19 vaccine.

The chain joins TRBV18 to TRBJ1-1; TRBD1 matches 8 bases. The J segment lost 0 bases and the V segment lost 4 bases, leaving 7 bases of the junction unmatched. Germline CDR1 and CDR2: KGHSH and LQKENI. The CDR3 has 16 residues. The CDR3, as DNA: TGTGCCAGCTCACAGCAGGGGGCGGCTCTGAACACTGAAGCTTTCTTT. Protein: CASSQQGAALNTEAFF.

The J gene is TRBJ1-3, the V gene TRBV10-1; D ambiguous. V lost 5 bases and J 0 bases, leaving 11 bases between the germline ends. CDR3 length equals 15 residues. Germline lookup yields CDR1 WNHNN and CDR2 SYGVQD (reference sequence). The CDR3 region is CASSRQAISGNTIYF. Here the CDR3 DNA reads TGCGCCAGCAGTCGGCAGGCCATCTCTGGAAACACCATATATTTT.

This chain connects TRBV15 to TRBJ2-7; either TRBD1 or TRBD2 may fit D (5 bases each). Trimming left V 5 bases short and J 3 bases short, with 17 bases between. CDR1 and CDR2 (germline): LNHNV, YYDKDF (reference sequence). The CDR3 loop spans 15 amino acids. The CDR3 loop reads CATSFGTSRGYEQYF. CDR3 DNA sequence: TGTGCCACCAGCTTCGGGACCAGTAGGGGCTACGAGCAGTACTTC.

The chain is built from TRBV7-9 and TRBJ2-2; TRBD1 matches at 9 bases. This CDR3 region has 16 residues. Germline V gene sequence: CDR1 SEHNR, CDR2 FQNEAQ (reference sequence). J was trimmed by 5 bases and V by 6 bases; bases with no gene match: 10. The CDR3 DNA follows: TGTGCCAGCAGACTGAGACAGGGGGTGTGGACCGGGGAGCTGTTTTTT. Amino acid sequence: CASRLRQGVWTGELFF.

This chain joins TRBV6-6 and TRBJ2-1; 8 nucleotides line up with TRBD2. In germline, CDR1 is MNHNY, CDR2 SVGAGI (reference sequence). J was trimmed by 7 bases and V by 5 bases; bases with no gene match: 19. This CDR3 spans 18 amino acids. The CDR3 loop is CASSHRVTGIAGRNEQFF. For the CDR3, the DNA is TGTGCCAGCAGTCACAGGGTTACAGGTATAGCGGGGCGTAATGAGCAGTTCTTC.

The chain carries TRBV27 and TRBJ1-1; maybe TRBD1 (6 bases). Germline V CDR1 and CDR2: MNHEY, SMNVEV (reference sequence). The CDR3 has 14 amino acids. V was cut by 2 bases and J by 4 bases, with 11 bases left in between. CDR3 region: CASSLTTGPTEAFF. The CDR3 bases are TGTGCCAGCAGTTTAACGACAGGCCCCACTGAAGCTTTCTTT.

The rearrangement joins TRBV6-1 to TRBJ2-7; 9 bases are a match to TRBD2. Germline lookup yields CDR1 MNHNS and CDR2 SASEGT. The CDR3 covers 16 residues. V lost 2 bases to trimming and J lost 4 bases; unmatched junction nucleotides: 9. In nucleotides, the CDR3 is TGTGCCAGCAGTGAAATGGGCGGGGGGGCCCCGTACGAGCAGTACTTC. As protein: CASSEMGGGAPYEQYF.

This clone was counted once. The V call is TRBV5-5, the J call TRBJ2-7, with TRBD1 matching over 11 bases. Germline values: CDR1 SGHKS, CDR2 YYEKEE (reference sequence). The length of the CDR3 is 14 residues. With V trimmed by 4 bases and J by 2 bases, 2 bases remained unmatched. The CDR3 reads CASSLGQGAYEQYF. As DNA, the CDR3 is TGTGCCAGCAGCCTGGGACAGGGGGCCTACGAGCAGTACTTC.

The J gene is TRBJ1-1, the V gene TRBV10-3; the D is unclear. Germline assignment: CDR1 ENHRY and CDR2 SYGVKD. CDR3 size: 14 residues. V shed 3 bases and J shed 1 base, with 9 bases lying between them. This CDR3 is CAISELARNTEAFF. The CDR3, as DNA: TGTGCCATCAGTGAATTGGCAAGGAACACTGAAGCTTTCTTT.

The chain uses TRBV27 and TRBJ1-6, with D maybe TRBD1 (5 bases). The CDR3 is 14 amino acids. CDR1 is MNHEY, CDR2 SMNVEV, per germline (reference sequence). The V end lost 4 bases, the J end lost 11 bases, and 15 bases lay between the germline ends. CDR3 amino acids: CASSSTGGVTPLHF. The CDR3 bases are TGTGCCAGCAGTTCAACGGGAGGGGTTACACCCCTCCACTTT.

The J gene is TRBJ1-2, the V gene TRBV5-1; 9 bases fit TRBD1. The ends lost 4 bases at V and 7 bases at J; junction bases unmatched: 8. The germline V gene encodes CDR1 SGHRS and CDR2 YFSETQ. The length of the CDR3 is 14 residues. For the CDR3, the DNA is TGCGCCAGCAGCCCCTGGACAGGGGAGGGTGGCTACACCTTC. Translated: CASSPWTGEGGYTF. Variable domain in full (rest from reference TRBV5-1 and TRBJ1-2): KAGVTQTPRYLIKTRGQQVTLSCSPISGHRSVSWYQQTPGQGLQFLFEYFSETQRNKGNFPGRFSGRQFSNSRSEMNVSTLELGDSALYLCASSPWTGEGGYTFGSGTRLTVV.

CDR3 DNA: TGTGCCAGCAGTTTAAGCGGGAGCTCCTACAATGAGCAGTTCTTC. Amino acid sequence: CASSLSGSSYNEQFF. This chain uses TRBV27 with TRBJ2-1; 8 bases match TRBD2. The V segment lost 2 bases and the J segment 0 bases; nucleotides outside the gene matches: 0. This CDR3 contains 15 residues. Germline assignment: CDR1 MNHEY and CDR2 SMNVEV (reference sequence).

The chain has TRBV28 and TRBJ1-6; TRBD1 might be the D (5 bases). This CDR3 contains 17 residues. V was clipped by 4 bases and J by 5 bases, with 18 bases between them. Germline V gives CDR1 MDHEN, CDR2 SYDVKM. Here the CDR3 DNA reads TGTGCCAGCAGTTCACCGGGACTGCGGGGACATAATTCACCCCTCCACTTT. Amino acid sequence: CASSSPGLRGHNSPLHF. The full variable domain, completed using reference TRBV28 and TRBJ1-6, is DVKVTQSSRYLVKRTGEKVFLECVQDMDHENMFWYRQDPGLGLRLIYFSYDVKMKEKGDIPEGYSVSREKKERFSLILESASTNQTSMYLCASSSPGLRGHNSPLHFGNGTRLTVT.

The rearrangement joins TRBV2 to TRBJ2-4, with 9 nucleotides matching TRBD2. The CDR3 contains 15 residues. Germline V gene lookup returns CDR1 SNHLY and CDR2 FYNNEI. Trimming removed 2 bases from V and 6 bases from J; junction bases left unmatched: 5. The CDR3 spells CASSELAGAPNIQYF. CDR3 coding DNA: TGTGCCAGCAGTGAATTAGCGGGGGCTCCAAACATTCAGTACTTC.

This clone was observed once. Here the CDR3 DNA reads TGCGCCAGCAGCTTGGGGGACAGGGGTTATGGCTACACCTTC. Its translation: CASSLGDRGYGYTF. V usage is TRBV5-1 and J usage is TRBJ1-2; 10 nucleotides agree with TRBD1. Unmatched junction bases numbered 1, after V lost 0 bases and J lost 5 bases. This CDR3 has 14 amino acids. Germline values: CDR1 SGHRS, CDR2 YFSETQ.

This clone was counted a single time. The chain has TRBV15 and TRBJ1-4; 7 bases are a match to TRBD1. V was clipped by 5 bases and J by 5 bases; unmatched bases: 11. Germline V gene lookup returns CDR1 LNHNV and CDR2 YYDKDF (reference sequence). The length of the CDR3 is 16 residues. The CDR3 loop reads CATSSPLQGLNEKLFF. For the CDR3, the DNA is TGTGCCACCAGCTCCCCTCTACAGGGGTTAAATGAAAAACTGTTTTTT. The full variable domain, in which reference TRBV15 and TRBJ1-4 provide the parts outside the CDR3, is DAMVIQNPRYQVTQFGKPVTLSCSQTLNHNVMYWYQQKSSQAPKLLFHYYDKDFNNEADTPDNFQSRRPNTSFCFLDIRSPGLGDTAMYLCATSSPLQGLNEKLFFGSGTQLSVL.

This clone was recorded only once. This chain uses TRBV7-2 with TRBJ1-5; TRBD1 is a possible D gene (5 bases). The ends were cut back, 0 bases at V and 11 bases at J, with 17 bases in the middle. The CDR3 spans 15 residues. CDR1 and CDR2 (germline): SGHTA, FQGNSA. CDR3 nucleotides: TGTGCCAGCAGCTTAGCGGGGCGGGCTGTCGAAGCCCAGCATTTT. This encodes CASSLAGRAVEAQHF.

The rearrangement links TRBV5-1 to TRBJ1-4; the match to TRBD1 covers 7 bases. V lost 4 bases to trimming and J lost 3 bases; unmatched junction nucleotides: 3. This CDR3 has 14 residues. The V gene's germline CDR1 is SGHRS and CDR2 YFSETQ. CDR3 sequence (DNA): TGCGCCAGCAGCCCGGGACAGCCTAATGAAAAACTGTTTTTT. Its translation: CASSPGQPNEKLFF.

The chain combines TRBV7-6 with TRBJ2-3; D is ambiguous. This CDR3 region has 14 residues. V shed 1 base and J shed 0 bases, with 5 bases lying between them. CDR1 is SGHVS and CDR2 is FNYEAQ in the germline V gene. CDR3 protein: CASSLVPSTDTQYF. For the CDR3, the DNA is TGTGCCAGCAGCTTAGTCCCTAGCACAGATACGCAGTATTTT.

The chain carries TRBV9 and TRBJ1-5, with D possibly matching TRBD1 (6 bases). The CDR3 has 16 amino acids. Germline CDR1 is SGDLS and CDR2 is YYNGEE. Deletions cut 0 bases from V and 0 bases from J, with 10 bases between. CDR3: CASSVGPGASNQPQHF. CDR3 DNA: TGTGCCAGCAGCGTAGGGCCGGGGGCTAGCAATCAGCCCCAGCATTTT.

This rearrangement joins TRBV11-1 to TRBJ1-5, with D perhaps TRBD1 (5 bases). Trimming cost V 3 bases and J 3 bases, with 6 bases left between them. The germline CDR1 and CDR2 sequences are SGHAT and FQDESV (reference sequence). The CDR3 spans 13 residues. CDR3 residues: CASSLTDNQPQHF. CDR3 sequence (DNA): TGTGCCAGCAGCTTGACAGACAATCAGCCCCAGCATTTT. The entire variable domain, with the rest obtained from reference TRBV11-1 and TRBJ1-5, is as follows: EAEVAQSPRYKITEKSQAVAFWCDPISGHATLYWYRQILGQGPELLVQFQDESVVDDSQLPKDRFSAERLKGVDSTLKIQPAELGDSAMYLCASSLTDNQPQHFGDGTRLSIL.

This chain connects TRBV7-9 to TRBJ2-1; D not resolved. Per germline, CDR1 SEHNR and CDR2 FQNEAQ (reference sequence). The CDR3 has 18 amino acids. Trimming left V 2 bases short and J 0 bases short, with 17 bases between. The DNA of the CDR3 is TGTGCCAGCAGCTTACGGTCCCCGGCCAGGTACTCCTACAATGAGCAGTTCTTC. This encodes CASSLRSPARYSYNEQFF.

The chain is built from TRBV27 and TRBJ2-1, with 7 bases lining up with TRBD2. Germline V lookup: CDR1 MNHEY, CDR2 SMNVEV (reference sequence). Trimming cost V 2 bases and J 6 bases; bases outside gene matches: 4. The CDR3 has 14 amino acids. Here the CDR3 DNA reads TGTGCCAGCAGTTTAGGGGGACTACTCAATGAGCAGTTCTTC. It codes for CASSLGGLLNEQFF.

V gene TRBV24-1 combines with J gene TRBJ1-1; possibly TRBD1 for D (5 bases). The CDR3 length is 15 residues. Germline V gene data show CDR1 as KGHDR and CDR2 as SFDVKD. V was pared by 7 bases and J by 1 base, with 15 bases between. CDR3 in amino acids: CATRNAGGENTEAFF. The CDR3 DNA is TGTGCCACCAGGAACGCCGGAGGGGAGAACACTGAAGCTTTCTTT.

This rearrangement joins TRBV28 to TRBJ2-3; 7 bases match TRBD2. There are 14 residues in the CDR3. The ends lost 11 bases at V and 5 bases at J; junction bases unmatched: 13. Germline V gives CDR1 MDHEN, CDR2 SYDVKM. The DNA of the CDR3 is TGTGCCGGCAAACCAGCGGGGCCGATAGATACGCAGTATTTT. It yields the protein CAGKPAGPIDTQYF. The full variable domain, rest sourced from reference TRBV28 and TRBJ2-3, is DVKVTQSSRYLVKRTGEKVFLECVQDMDHENMFWYRQDPGLGLRLIYFSYDVKMKEKGDIPEGYSVSREKKERFSLILESASTNQTSMYLCAGKPAGPIDTQYFGPGTRLTVL.

The rearrangement uses TRBV12-3 or TRBV12-4 and TRBJ1-2, with 7 bases aligning to TRBD1. CDR3 length equals 12 residues. Trimming at V came to 5 bases and at J to 8 bases, leaving 5 bases not matched to a gene. CDR3 sequence: CASSPGGRGYTF. Here the CDR3 DNA reads TGTGCCAGCAGTCCAGGGGGGAGGGGCTACACCTTC.

The chain uses TRBV27 and TRBJ1-1; the D is unclear. Looked up from germline, CDR1 is MNHEY and CDR2 is SMNVEV (reference sequence). The ends were cut back, 1 base at V and 1 base at J, with 4 bases in the middle. This CDR3 has 13 amino acids. CDR3 coding DNA: TGTGCCAGCAGTTTATGGGGGAACACTGAAGCTTTCTTT. Translated: CASSLWGNTEAFF.

The genes are TRBV14 and TRBJ2-7; D remains ambiguous. Germline assignment: CDR1 SGHDN and CDR2 FVKESK. V was cut by 1 base and J by 3 bases, with 7 bases left in between. The CDR3 runs to 13 residues. The CDR3 region is CASSQGVDYEQYF. For the CDR3, the DNA is TGTGCCAGCAGCCAAGGTGTTGACTACGAGCAGTACTTC.